This TCR beta chain was profiled in a study of T-cell reconstitution after alpha-beta-depleted transplantation in children (TCRdb year 2016). Notes on the research overall: Using TCR repertoire profiling, the study quantitatively followed how T-cell immune reconstitution unfolded in children after TCRalphabeta/CD19-depleted allogeneic hematopoietic cell transplantation. What the research found in general, with its limitations: The apparently early recovery of alphabetaT-cell counts about two months after transplant reportedly depended on only several hundred rapidly expanded clones that came from non-depleted graft cells. The frequencies of hyperexpanded clones fell over the following months, and after one year, T-cell counts and TCRbeta diversity were mostly attributed to newly produced T cells. In some patients, high TCRbeta diversity at day 60 was attributed to recipient T cells and intrathymic progenitors that had survived conditioning.

The meaning of the sample's treatment or condition label: allogeneic hematopoietic cell transplantation with graft depleted of TCRalphabeta T cells and CD19 B cells. Transplant recipients were children who received TCRalphabeta/CD19-depleted allogeneic hematopoietic cell grafts. Library creation used PCR. TCRdb names Illumina HiSeq 2500 as the instrument used. TCR libraries were prepared with molecular barcoding, using unique molecular identifiers to normalize TCRbeta repertoire quantification. TCRdb reprocessed the public reads (quality trimming at Q25 with fastp, clone calling with MiXCR) and kept in-frame beta chains. Rows are combined by CDR3 protein, so each entry shows the most common genes and DNA. The sample records about 870,000 distinct CDR3 sequences, roughly 15% of which are singletons. Of the sample, about 5% falls within the top ten clones. This clonotype was picked up a small number of times. Its specific antigen is unknown. Base-call qualities are not available, and no considerably larger clone is one nucleotide away.

Including cysteine and phenylalanine, the CDR3 has 15 amino acids. Just the 45-base CDR3 DNA is kept, in frame starting at base 1. CDR1 and CDR2, looked up from the germline V gene, are MGHDK and SYGVNS. V sheds 4 bases and J sheds 5 bases, leaving 16 bases between their ends. Recombination linked TRBV25-1 to TRBJ2-3; TRBD1 is possibly the D segment (6 matching bases). Source: PBMCs, mostly from graft donor cells, taken 360 days after TCRalphabeta/CD19-depleted stem cell transplant. The clonotype comes from a male patient younger than 18 who had a stem cell transplant for acute lymphoblastic leukemia, so the T cells may come from the graft donor. CDR3 protein: CASSVPGQYKDTQYF. The nucleotides read TGTGCCAGCAGTGTCCCGGGACAATATAAAGATACGCAGTATTTT.